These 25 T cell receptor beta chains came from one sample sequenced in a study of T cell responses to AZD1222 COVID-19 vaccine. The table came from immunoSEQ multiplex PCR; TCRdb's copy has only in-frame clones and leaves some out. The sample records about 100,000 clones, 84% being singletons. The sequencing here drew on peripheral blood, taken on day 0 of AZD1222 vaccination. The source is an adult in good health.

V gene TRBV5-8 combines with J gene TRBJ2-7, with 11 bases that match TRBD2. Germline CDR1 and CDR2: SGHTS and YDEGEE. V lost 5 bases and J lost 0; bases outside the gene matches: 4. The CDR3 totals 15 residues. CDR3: CASRRTSGGSYEQYF. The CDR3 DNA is TGTGCCAGCAGGCGTACTAGCGGGGGCTCCTACGAGCAGTACTTC.

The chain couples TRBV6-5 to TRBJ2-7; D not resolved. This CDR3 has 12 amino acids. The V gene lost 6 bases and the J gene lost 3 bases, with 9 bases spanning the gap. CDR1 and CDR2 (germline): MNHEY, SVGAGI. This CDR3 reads CASRSGRYEQYF. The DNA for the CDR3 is TGTGCCAGCAGAAGTGGGCGCTACGAGCAGTACTTC.

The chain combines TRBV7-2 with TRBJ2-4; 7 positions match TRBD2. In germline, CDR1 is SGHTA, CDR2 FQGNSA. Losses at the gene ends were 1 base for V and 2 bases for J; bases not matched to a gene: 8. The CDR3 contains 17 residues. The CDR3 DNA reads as TGTGCCAGCAGCTTAGTGGCTAGCGGCAGGTCCAAAAACATTCAGTACTTC. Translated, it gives CASSLVASGRSKNIQYF. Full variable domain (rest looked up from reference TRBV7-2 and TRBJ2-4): GAGVSQSPSNKVTEKGKDVELRCDPISGHTALYWYRQSLGQGLEFLIYFQGNSAPDKSGLPSDRFSAERTGGSVSTLTIQRTQQEDSAVYLCASSLVASGRSKNIQYFGAGTRLSVL.

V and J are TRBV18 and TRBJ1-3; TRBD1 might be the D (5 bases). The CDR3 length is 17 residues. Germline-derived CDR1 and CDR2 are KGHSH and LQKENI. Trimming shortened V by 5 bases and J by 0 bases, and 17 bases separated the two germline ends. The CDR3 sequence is CASSGSGTSRSGNTIYF. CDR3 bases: TGTGCCAGCTCAGGGTCCGGGACTTCTCGCTCTGGAAACACCATATATTTT.

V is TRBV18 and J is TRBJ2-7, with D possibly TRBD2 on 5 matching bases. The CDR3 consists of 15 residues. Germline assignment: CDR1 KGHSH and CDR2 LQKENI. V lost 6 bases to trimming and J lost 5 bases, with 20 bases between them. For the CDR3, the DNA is TGTGCCAGCTCCCCCGACAAAGGGAGTCAAAACGAGCAGTACTTC. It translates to CASSPDKGSQNEQYF.

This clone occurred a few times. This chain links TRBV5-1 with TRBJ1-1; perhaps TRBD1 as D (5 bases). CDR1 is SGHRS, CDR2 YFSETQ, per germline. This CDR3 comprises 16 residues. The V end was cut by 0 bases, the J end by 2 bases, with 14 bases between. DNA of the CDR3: TGCGCCAGCAGCTTGGCCGGGCAGGGTTTCAACACTGAAGCTTTCTTT. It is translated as CASSLAGQGFNTEAFF.

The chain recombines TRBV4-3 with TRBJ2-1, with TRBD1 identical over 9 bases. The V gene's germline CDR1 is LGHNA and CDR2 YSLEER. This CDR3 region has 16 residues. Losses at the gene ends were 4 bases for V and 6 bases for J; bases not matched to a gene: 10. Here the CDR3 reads CASSRSQGAISNEQFF. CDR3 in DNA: TGCGCCAGCAGCCGCTCACAGGGGGCCATCAGCAATGAGCAGTTCTTC.

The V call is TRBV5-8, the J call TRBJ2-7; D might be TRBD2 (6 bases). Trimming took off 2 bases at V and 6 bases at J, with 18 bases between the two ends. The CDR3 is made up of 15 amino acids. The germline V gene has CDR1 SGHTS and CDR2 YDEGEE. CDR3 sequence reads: CASSLVRTGRGEQYF. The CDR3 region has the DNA TGTGCCAGCAGCTTAGTTCGGACCGGGCGGGGCGAGCAGTACTTC.

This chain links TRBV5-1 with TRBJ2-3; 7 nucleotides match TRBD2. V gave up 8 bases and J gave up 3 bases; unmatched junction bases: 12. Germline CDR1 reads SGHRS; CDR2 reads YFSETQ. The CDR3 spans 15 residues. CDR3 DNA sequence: TGCGCCAGTAAGTCGGTCGGCGGGAGAACAGATACGCAGTATTTT. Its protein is CASKSVGGRTDTQYF.

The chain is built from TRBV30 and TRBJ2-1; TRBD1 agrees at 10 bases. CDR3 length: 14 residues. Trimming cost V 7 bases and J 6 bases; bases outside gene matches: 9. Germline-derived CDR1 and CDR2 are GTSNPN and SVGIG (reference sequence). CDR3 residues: CASLRDRGTNEQFF. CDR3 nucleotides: TGTGCCTCCCTTAGGGACAGGGGAACCAATGAGCAGTTCTTC. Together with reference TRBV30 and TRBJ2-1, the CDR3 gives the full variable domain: SQTIHQWPATLVQPVGSPLSLECTVEGTSNPNLYWYRQAAGRGLQLLFYSVGIGQISSEVPQNLSASRPQDRQFILSSKKLLLSDSGFYLCASLRDRGTNEQFFGPGTRLTVL.

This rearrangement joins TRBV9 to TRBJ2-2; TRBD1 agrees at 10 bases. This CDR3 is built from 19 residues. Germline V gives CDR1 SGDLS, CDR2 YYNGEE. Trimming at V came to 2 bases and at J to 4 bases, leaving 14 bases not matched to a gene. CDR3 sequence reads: CASSVGTGAFTSRTGELFF. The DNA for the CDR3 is TGTGCCAGCAGCGTGGGGACAGGGGCATTTACAAGCCGCACCGGGGAGCTGTTTTTT.

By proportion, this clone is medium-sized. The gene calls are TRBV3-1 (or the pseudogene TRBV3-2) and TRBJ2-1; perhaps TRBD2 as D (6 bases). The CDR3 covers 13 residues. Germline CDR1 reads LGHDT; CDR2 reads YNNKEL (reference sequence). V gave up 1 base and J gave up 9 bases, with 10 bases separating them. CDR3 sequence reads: CASSQVRGTEQFF. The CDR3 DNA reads TGTGCCAGCAGCCAAGTGCGGGGTACTGAGCAGTTCTTC.

The CDR3 loop reads CASSGGPSGYQETQYF. In DNA form, the CDR3 reads TGCGCCAGCAGCGGGGGGCCAAGTGGATATCAAGAGACCCAGTACTTC. The chain uses TRBV5-1 and TRBJ2-5; the D call may be TRBD1 or TRBD2 (6 bases each). The germline gives CDR1 SGHRS, CDR2 YFSETQ. V was shortened by 4 bases and J by 2 bases, with 18 bases between the two germline ends. The CDR3 runs to 16 residues.

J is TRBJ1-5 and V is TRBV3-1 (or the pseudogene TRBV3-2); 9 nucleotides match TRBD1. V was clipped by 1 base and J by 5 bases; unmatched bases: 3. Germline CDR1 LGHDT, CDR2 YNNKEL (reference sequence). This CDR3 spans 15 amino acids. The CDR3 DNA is TGTGCCAGCAGCCAAGGGGGACAGGGCGATCAGCCCCAGCATTTT. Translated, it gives CASSQGGQGDQPQHF.

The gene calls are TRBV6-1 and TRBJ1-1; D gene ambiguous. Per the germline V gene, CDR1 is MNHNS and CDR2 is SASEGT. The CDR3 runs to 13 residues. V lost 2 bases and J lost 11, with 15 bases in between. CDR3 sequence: CASSELGSAGAFF. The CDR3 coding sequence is TGTGCCAGCAGTGAATTAGGTTCCGCCGGGGCTTTCTTT.

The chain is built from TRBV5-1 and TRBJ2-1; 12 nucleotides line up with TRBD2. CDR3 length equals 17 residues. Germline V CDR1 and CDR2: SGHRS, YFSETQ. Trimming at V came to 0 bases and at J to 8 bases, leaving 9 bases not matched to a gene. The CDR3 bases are TGCGCCAGCAGCTTGGCGGCTAGCGGGGGGGCCTGGGATGAGCAGTTCTTC. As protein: CASSLAASGGAWDEQFF.

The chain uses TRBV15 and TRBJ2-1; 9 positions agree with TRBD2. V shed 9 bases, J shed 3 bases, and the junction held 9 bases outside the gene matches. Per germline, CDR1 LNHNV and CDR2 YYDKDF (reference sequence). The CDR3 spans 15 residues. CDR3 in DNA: TGTGCCACACGGACGAGCGGGAGGTACTACAATGAGCAGTTCTTC. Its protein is CATRTSGRYYNEQFF.

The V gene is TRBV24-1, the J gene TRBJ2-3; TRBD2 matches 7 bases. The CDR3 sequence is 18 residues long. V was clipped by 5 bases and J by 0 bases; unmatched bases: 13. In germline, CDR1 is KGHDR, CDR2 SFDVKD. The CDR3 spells CATSGYAGASASTDTQYF. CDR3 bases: TGTGCCACCAGTGGATATGCGGGAGCGAGCGCTAGCACAGATACGCAGTATTTT.

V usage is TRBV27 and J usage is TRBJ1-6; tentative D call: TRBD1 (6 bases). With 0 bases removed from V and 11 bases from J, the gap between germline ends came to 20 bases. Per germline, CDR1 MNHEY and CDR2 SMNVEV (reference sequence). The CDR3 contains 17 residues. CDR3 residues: CASSLSIRGGGSAPLHF. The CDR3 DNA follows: TGTGCCAGCAGTTTATCGATAAGGGGGGGCGGATCGGCACCCCTCCACTTT.

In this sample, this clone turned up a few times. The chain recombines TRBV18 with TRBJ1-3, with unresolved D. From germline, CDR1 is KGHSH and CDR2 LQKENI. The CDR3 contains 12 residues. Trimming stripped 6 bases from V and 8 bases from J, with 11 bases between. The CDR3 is CASSPETDTIYF. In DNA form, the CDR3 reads TGTGCCAGCTCCCCCGAGACGGACACCATATATTTT. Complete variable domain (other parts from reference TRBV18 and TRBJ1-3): NAGVMQNPRHLVRRRGQEARLRCSPMKGHSHVYWYRQLPEEGLKFMVYLQKENIIDESGMPKERFSAEFPKEGPSILRIQQVVRGDSAAYFCASSPETDTIYFGEGSWLTVV.

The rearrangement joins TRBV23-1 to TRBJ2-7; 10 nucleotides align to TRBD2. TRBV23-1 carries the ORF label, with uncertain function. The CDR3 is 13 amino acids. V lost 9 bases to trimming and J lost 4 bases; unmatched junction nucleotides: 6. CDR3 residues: CARGGTSAYEQYV. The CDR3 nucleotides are TGCGCCAGAGGGGGGACTAGCGCTTACGAGCAGTACGTC.

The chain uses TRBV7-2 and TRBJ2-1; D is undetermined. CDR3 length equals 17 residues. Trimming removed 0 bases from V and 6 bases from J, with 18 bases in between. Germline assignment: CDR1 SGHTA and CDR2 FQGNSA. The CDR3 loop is CASSLALELAVFNEQFF. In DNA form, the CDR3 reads TGTGCCAGCAGCTTAGCGCTAGAGCTGGCCGTCTTCAATGAGCAGTTCTTC. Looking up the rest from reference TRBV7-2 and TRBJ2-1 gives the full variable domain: GAGVSQSPSNKVTEKGKDVELRCDPISGHTALYWYRQSLGQGLEFLIYFQGNSAPDKSGLPSDRFSAERTGGSVSTLTIQRTQQEDSAVYLCASSLALELAVFNEQFFGPGTRLTVL.

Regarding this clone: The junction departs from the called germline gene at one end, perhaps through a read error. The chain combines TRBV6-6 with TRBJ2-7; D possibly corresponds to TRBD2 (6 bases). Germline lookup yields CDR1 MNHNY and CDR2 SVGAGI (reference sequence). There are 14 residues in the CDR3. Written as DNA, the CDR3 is TGTGCCAGCATTTACGGCGGGGCTGCCTACGAGCAGTACTTC. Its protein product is CASIYGGAAYEQYF.

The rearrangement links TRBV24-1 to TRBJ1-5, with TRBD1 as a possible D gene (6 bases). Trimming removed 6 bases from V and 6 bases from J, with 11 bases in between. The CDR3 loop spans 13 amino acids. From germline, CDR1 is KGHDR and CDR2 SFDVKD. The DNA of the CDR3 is TGTGCCACCAGTTTACAGGGAGGTCAGCCCCAGCATTTT. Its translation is CATSLQGGQPQHF.

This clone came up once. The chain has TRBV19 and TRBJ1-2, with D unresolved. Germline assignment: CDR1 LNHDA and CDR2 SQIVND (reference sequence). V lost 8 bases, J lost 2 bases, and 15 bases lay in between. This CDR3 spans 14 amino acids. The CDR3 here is CASSSAGSNYGYTF. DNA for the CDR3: TGTGCCAGTTCCTCAGCAGGTTCCAACTATGGCTACACCTTC.